The present TCR beta chain was sequenced within a study of radiation and T cells in renal cell carcinoma. Findings and limits, study-wide: From baseline, blood top tumor clonotypes peaked at 2 weeks post-radiation.

V trimming: 2 bases; J trimming: 4 bases; junction bases outside the gene matches: 7. Germline V gene data show CDR1 as LNHDA and CDR2 as SQIVND (reference sequence). The CDR3 length is 16 residues. The sample's time point: blood 4 weeks post-SBRT, at nephrectomy. Treatment reported: 15 Gy SBRT to primary tumor, nephrectomy 4 weeks later. Radiation-treated patients gave blood at baseline, week 2 and week 4. Clear cell pathology was present in this patient's renal cell carcinoma. This table comes from immunoSEQ multiplex PCR, and its TCRdb copy is limited to in-frame clones, with some not included. The data contain about 74,000 clones, approximately 90% of them singletons. With respect to this clone: Its specificity is unknown.

The chain recombines TRBV19 with TRBJ1-4; 7 bases fit TRBD1. Sequenced here: blood, sampled from a patient whose treatment included radiotherapy and nephrectomy. The sequence was collected from a woman aged 70-85 years with renal cell carcinoma. The CDR3 DNA sequence: TGTGCCAGTAGTATAAGGGCGACAGGGAATAATGAAAAACTGTTTTTT. Protein: CASSIRATGNNEKLFF.